The source of this T cell receptor (beta chain) is a study of siplizumab effects on memory and regulatory T cells. Findings of the study overall: Solely a minor proportion of alloreactive clones could be assigned to unstimulated subsets. Memory cells that were CD4+ and unstimulated gave rise to alloreactive sequences, which siplizumab significantly reduced. Mappable alloreactive CD4+ clones averaged approximately 67% Treg-derived with siplizumab versus around 27% in controls.

Each sample had 9 x 10^4 or so TCR templates assayed. Sequenced by immunoSEQ multiplex PCR; TCRdb stores in-frame clones only, minus some. The repertoire holds 100,000 or so clones, around 95% seen once, with roughly 0.6% in the top ten. With respect to this clone: Its antigen is undetermined.

This CDR3 region has 21 residues. Unmatched junction bases numbered 26, after V lost 7 bases and J lost 1 base. The germline V gene encodes CDR1 MNHEY and CDR2 SMNVEV (reference sequence). This TCR was sampled from a human donor in good health. The chain joins TRBV27 to TRBJ2-3; TRBD2 agrees at 7 bases. Sequenced sample: Tregs sorted from blood. Here the CDR3 reads CASTRGSRTGREVYGTDTQYF. Here the CDR3 DNA reads TGTGCCAGCACCCGAGGGTCCAGGACTGGTCGGGAGGTGTATGGCACAGATACGCAGTATTTT.